Listed here are 18 T cell receptor beta chains from one sample, sequenced in a study of tissue T cells after allogeneic stem cell transplantation. Time point described: mouse harvest day 14 after allogeneic transplant. The graft held 10^6 splenic CD5+ T cells and 10^7 T-cell-depleted bone marrow cells. The data were produced by immunoSEQ multiplex PCR, yet TCRdb's version contains in-frame clones alone and is incomplete. Found here are fewer than 5,000 clones, around 45% of them singletons; the top ten hold 25% to 30%. Sequencing input: gut tissue. The receptors derive from a female BALB/c mouse given C57BL/6 T cells with graft-versus-host disease after an allogeneic hematopoietic cell transplant.

A few counts support this clone. Gene names and germline match the mouse. The CDR3 end falls 1 residue outside the read, so it is completed with the germline J gene. Different DNA sequences within this sample yield the same CDR3. The J gene is TRBJ2-7, the V gene TRBV23; TRBD2, as called in the table, went unchecked against the DNA. Germline V gene data show CDR1 as KGHTA and CDR2 as FQNQQP. CDR3 length: 14 residues. Incomplete CDR3 DNA: TGCTCCAGCAGTCAAGGGACTGGGGGTTATGAACAGTAC. Its translation: CSSSQGTGGYEQY. The CDR3 as a whole reads CSSSQGTGGYEQYF.

This clone is medium-sized. The gene names given are mouse names. Read sequence stops 1 residue before the CDR3 end, and the germline J gene provides the missing end. This rearrangement joins TRBV14 to TRBJ2-1; no clear D. This CDR3 spans 12 amino acids. CDR1 and CDR2 from the germline V gene are SGHDT and FRDEAV. V lost 6 bases and J 3 bases, leaving 7 bases between the germline ends. The CDR3 DNA, read in part, is TGTGCCAGCACTCATAGCTATGCTGAGCAGTTC. It specifies CASTHSYAEQF. The whole CDR3 region reads CASTHSYAEQFF.

A remark on this clone: It may be a read error: a sequence one base away is much more abundant. Genes here carry mouse names. The CDR3 end lies 1 residue beyond the end of the read and is filled in from the germline J gene. J is TRBJ1-6 and V is TRBV26; a weak D match, TRBD1 (5 bases). TRBJ1-6 is an ORF, with its function uncertain. The CDR3 runs to 14 residues. Trimming cost V 5 bases and J 0 bases, with 5 bases left between them. CDR1 is KGHPV and CDR2 is FQNQEV in the germline V gene (reference sequence). The CDR3 reads CASSDSSYNSPLYF. CDR3 DNA, as far as it was read: TGTGCCAGCAGTGACAGTTCCTATAATTCGCCCCTCTAC.

This clone has just a few counts. All gene names here are mouse names. The CDR3 extends 1 residue past the end of the read, so its final part is completed from the germline J gene. The chain carries TRBV3 and TRBJ1-1; perhaps TRBD1 as D (6 bases). The CDR3 covers 13 residues. Germline V gene data show CDR1 as SNHLY and CDR2 as FYNGKV (reference sequence). V shed 5 bases and J shed 3 bases, with 10 bases lying between them. The CDR3 sequence is CASSTRQDTEVFF. Partial CDR3 DNA: TGTGCCAGCAGCACCCGACAGGACACAGAAGTCTTC.

This clone came up a few times. Any gene name here is a mouse gene name. The sequenced fragment ends 1 residue before the CDR3 boundary, so the rest is inferred from the germline J gene. The rearrangement uses TRBV13-2 and TRBJ2-3; possibly TRBD1 or TRBD2 for D (5 bases each). Germline V CDR1 and CDR2: NNHNN, SYGAGS (reference sequence). CDR3 size: 14 residues. The ends were cut back, 1 base at V and 1 base at J, with 7 bases in the middle. The CDR3 region is CASGDLGRAETLYF. CDR3 DNA (partial): TGTGCCAGCGGTGATCTGGGACGTGCAGAAACGCTGTAT.

This clone is medium-sized in the sample. Gene names and germline refer to mouse. The read terminates 1 residue before the CDR3 end, so the remaining end is supplied by the germline J gene. The chain uses TRBV2 and TRBJ2-3; D is perhaps TRBD1 (6 bases). This CDR3 region has 16 residues. With 4 bases removed from V and 0 bases from J, the gap between germline ends came to 14 bases. The germline gives CDR1 LGHNA, CDR2 YSYQKL. CDR3 DNA (partial): TGTGCCAGCAGCCCCCTACAGGGCACTAGTGCAGAAACGCTGTAT. It codes for CASSPLQGTSAETLY. The entire CDR3 is CASSPLQGTSAETLYF.

As for this clone: Any gene name here is a mouse gene name. The observed sequence ends 1 residue before the CDR3 terminus, with the missing tail filled in from the germline J gene. The chain employs TRBV4 and TRBJ1-3; a weak D match, TRBD1 (5 bases). CDR1 and CDR2 (germline): LGHDT, YNNKQL (reference sequence). The CDR3 totals 15 residues. The V end lost 6 bases, the J end lost 0 bases, and 12 bases lay between the germline ends. CDR3 sequence reads: CASSGGSHSGNTLYF. The CDR3 DNA, read in part, is TGTGCCAGCAGTGGGGGGTCCCATTCTGGAAATACGCTCTAT.

Regarding this clone: Mouse gene names and germline throughout. Read sequence stops 1 residue before the CDR3 end, and the germline J gene provides the missing end. The J gene is TRBJ2-2, the V gene TRBV12-1, with 8 bases identical to TRBD2. Germline trimming cut 0 bases from V and 4 bases from J; bases unmatched to any gene: 3. The germline gives CDR1 SGHSN, CDR2 HYEKVE. The CDR3 has 15 residues. Partial CDR3 DNA: TGTGCCAGCTCTCTCGCTGGGGGGAGCACCGGGCAGCTCTAC. It is translated as CASSLAGGSTGQLY. The CDR3, in full, reads CASSLAGGSTGQLYF. The full variable domain, with the rest looked up from reference TRBV12-1 and TRBJ2-2, is DSGVVQSPRHIIKEKGGRSVLTCIPISGHSNVVWYQQTLGKELKFLIQHYEKVERDKGFLPSRFSVQQFDDYHSEMNMSALELEDSAMYFCASSLAGGSTGQLYFGEGSKLTVL.

Remarks on this clone: Gene names and germline refer to mouse. The DNA ends 1 residue before the CDR3 does, and the rest of the CDR3 is filled in from the germline J gene. J is TRBJ2-2 and V is TRBV12-2; 11 nucleotides line up with TRBD2. Germline V gene data show CDR1 as SGHLS and CDR2 as HYDKME. The ends lost 2 bases at V and 2 bases at J; junction bases unmatched: 0. The CDR3 runs 15 residues. CDR3 DNA, as far as it was read: TGTGCCAGCTCTCGGACTGGGGGGAACACCGGGCAGCTCTAC. Translation: CASSRTGGNTGQLY. The full-length CDR3 reads as CASSRTGGNTGQLYF.

With respect to this clone: Germline and genes here are mouse. The CDR3 end lies 1 residue beyond the end of the read and is filled in from the germline J gene. The chain carries TRBV26 and TRBJ1-2; no clear D gene. The CDR3 has 14 residues. Trimming left V 3 bases short and J 0 bases short, with 8 bases between. In germline, CDR1 is KGHPV, CDR2 FQNQEV (reference sequence). The sequenced CDR3 bases are TGTGCCAGCAGTCTACAGATTGCAAACTCCGACTACACC. Its protein product is CASSLQIANSDYT. The whole CDR3 protein reads CASSLQIANSDYTF.

Regarding this clone: Genes and germline come from the mouse. The read halts 1 residue ahead of the CDR3 end, with the missing end drawn from the germline J gene. This chain uses TRBV3 with TRBJ2-3; weak D call: TRBD1 (5 bases). This CDR3 is 16 amino acids long. Trimming cost V 1 base and J 1 base, with 12 bases left between them. Germline V lookup: CDR1 SNHLY, CDR2 FYNGKV (reference sequence). CDR3 DNA (partial): TGTGCCAGCAGCTTAGGGCAGGGAGGGGGTGCAGAAACGCTGTAT. Translation gives CASSLGQGGGAETLY. The full CDR3 protein reads CASSLGQGGGAETLYF.

In this sample, this clone turned up a few times. Mouse names are used for the genes. From the germline J gene comes the end of the CDR3, since the read stops 1 residue before it. The chain uses TRBV19 and TRBJ2-1; 7 bases line up with TRBD1. CDR1 and CDR2 from the germline V gene are FNHDT and SITEND (reference sequence). V was pared by 0 bases and J by 3 bases, with 3 bases of the junction left unmatched. The CDR3 has 15 amino acids. The CDR3 bases that were read are TGTGCCAGCAGTATAGAGGGACAGTTCTATGCTGAGCAGTTC. Encoded protein: CASSIEGQFYAEQF. The entire CDR3 sequence reads CASSIEGQFYAEQFF.

This clone was counted a few times. The genes are named according to mouse. The read comes to an end 1 residue before the CDR3 does, leaving the germline J gene to fill in the end. The chain links TRBV26 to TRBJ2-5; 8 bases agree with TRBD2. The germline V gene has CDR1 KGHPV and CDR2 FQNQEV (reference sequence). The ends lost 4 bases at V and 3 bases at J; junction bases unmatched: 3. The CDR3 consists of 14 residues. The DNA read from the CDR3 is TGTGCCAGCAGTCCTGGACTGGGACAAGACACCCAGTAC. This codes for CASSPGLGQDTQY. The complete CDR3 protein is CASSPGLGQDTQYF.

Notes on this clone: The gene symbols are mouse symbols. The read ends 1 residue before the CDR3 terminus; that terminus is restored from the germline J gene. The chain employs TRBV26 and TRBJ2-3; D may be TRBD2 (6 bases). CDR1 KGHPV and CDR2 FQNQEV come from the germline V gene (reference sequence). The CDR3 contains 14 residues. V lost 3 bases to trimming and J lost 0 bases, with 7 bases between them. The part of the CDR3 DNA that was read is TGTGCCAGCAGTCTTGGGGGTAGTGCAGAAACGCTGTAT. Encoded protein: CASSLGGSAETLY. The entire CDR3 reads CASSLGGSAETLYF.

About this clone: Gene names and germline refer to mouse. CDR3 bases read: TGTGCCAGCAGCCAAGTTCTGGGGGTTAGTCAAAACACCTTGTAC. Protein sequence: CASSQVLGVSQNTLY. Given in full, the CDR3 is CASSQVLGVSQNTLYF. The J gene is TRBJ2-4, the V gene TRBV5; TRBD2 matches 7 bases. The sequenced fragment ends 1 residue before the CDR3 boundary, so the rest is inferred from the germline J gene. The CDR3 loop spans 16 amino acids. Germline CDR1 and CDR2: LGHNA and YNLKQL (reference sequence). V shed 1 base and J 0 bases; nucleotides not matched to a gene: 4.

To note about this clone: Gene names denote mouse genes. With the read ending 1 residue before the CDR3 end, the germline J gene is used to fill in that end. The rearrangement uses TRBV13-1 and TRBJ1-1; D is uncertain. Germline V gene lookup returns CDR1 NSHNY and CDR2 SYGAGN. The CDR3 length is 13 residues. V was clipped by 3 bases and J by 1 base, with 7 bases between them. Incomplete CDR3 DNA: TGTGCCAGCAGTGGTCAGGAAAACACAGAAGTCTTC. Encoded protein: CASSGQENTEVF. The whole CDR3 is CASSGQENTEVFF.

Note on this clone: Gene names follow the mouse nomenclature. The read ends 1 residue before the CDR3 terminus; that terminus is restored from the germline J gene. The chain joins TRBV26 to TRBJ2-5, with TRBD2 matching over 9 bases. Germline V gene data show CDR1 as KGHPV and CDR2 as FQNQEV (reference sequence). V lost 6 bases and J lost 0; bases outside the gene matches: 4. The CDR3 is 15 amino acids. The sequenced part of the CDR3 DNA is TGTGCCAGCAGACAAACTGGGGGGAACCAAGACACCCAGTAC. Translation: CASRQTGGNQDTQY. The whole CDR3 region reads CASRQTGGNQDTQYF.

As for this clone: Mouse names are used for the genes. The read ends 1 residue early relative to the CDR3; the germline J gene fills the gap. This sequence joins TRBV26 and TRBJ2-7; the D is unclear. The CDR3 contains 13 residues. V dropped 2 bases and J dropped 3 bases, with 8 bases sitting between them. Germline V gene lookup returns CDR1 KGHPV and CDR2 FQNQEV (reference sequence). This CDR3 is CASSLGVLYEQYF. The DNA read from the CDR3 is TGTGCCAGCAGTCTGGGGGTTCTCTATGAACAGTAC. The variable domain in full, completed from reference TRBV26 and TRBJ2-7, reads NSKVIQTPRYLVKGQGQKAKMRCIPEKGHPVVFWYQQNKNNEFKFLINFQNQEVLQQIDMTEKRFSAECPSNSPCSLEIQSSEAGDSALYLCASSLGVLYEQYFGPGTRLTVL.